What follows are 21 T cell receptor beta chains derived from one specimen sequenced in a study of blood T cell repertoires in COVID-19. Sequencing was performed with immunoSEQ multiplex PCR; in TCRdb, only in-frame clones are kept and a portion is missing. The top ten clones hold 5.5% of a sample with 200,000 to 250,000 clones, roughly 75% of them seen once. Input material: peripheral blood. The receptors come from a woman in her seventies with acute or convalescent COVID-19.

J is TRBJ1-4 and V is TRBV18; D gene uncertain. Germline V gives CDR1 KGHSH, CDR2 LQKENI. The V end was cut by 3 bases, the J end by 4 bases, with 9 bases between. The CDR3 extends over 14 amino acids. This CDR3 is CASSPTQFNEKLFF. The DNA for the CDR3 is TGTGCCAGCTCACCGACTCAGTTTAATGAAAAACTGTTTTTT.

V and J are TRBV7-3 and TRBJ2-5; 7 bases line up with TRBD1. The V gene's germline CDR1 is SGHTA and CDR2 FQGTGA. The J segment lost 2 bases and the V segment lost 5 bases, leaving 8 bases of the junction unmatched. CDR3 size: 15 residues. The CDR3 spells CASSLGDSSQETQYF. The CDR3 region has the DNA TGTGCCAGCAGCCTAGGGGACAGTTCTCAAGAGACCCAGTACTTC. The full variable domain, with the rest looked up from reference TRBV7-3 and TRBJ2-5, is GAGVSQTPSNKVTEKGKYVELRCDPISGHTALYWYRQSLGQGPEFLIYFQGTGAADDSGLPNDRFFAVRPEGSVSTLKIQRTERGDSAVYLCASSLGDSSQETQYFGPGTRLLVL.

DNA for the CDR3: TGTGCCAGCAGTGAATTTGGGCAACAAGAGACCCAGTACTTC. Protein product: CASSEFGQQETQYF. The chain combines TRBV25-1 with TRBJ2-5; D call uncertain. Germline loops: CDR1 MGHDK, CDR2 SYGVNS. The CDR3 is 14 residues long. V was trimmed by 1 base and J by 2 bases, leaving 8 bases between them.

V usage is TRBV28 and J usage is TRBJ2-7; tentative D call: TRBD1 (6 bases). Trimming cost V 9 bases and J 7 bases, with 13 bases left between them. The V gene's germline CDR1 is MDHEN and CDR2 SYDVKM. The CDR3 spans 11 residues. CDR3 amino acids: CASNRVGEQYF. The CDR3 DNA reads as TGTGCCAGTAACAGGGTTGGGGAGCAGTACTTC.

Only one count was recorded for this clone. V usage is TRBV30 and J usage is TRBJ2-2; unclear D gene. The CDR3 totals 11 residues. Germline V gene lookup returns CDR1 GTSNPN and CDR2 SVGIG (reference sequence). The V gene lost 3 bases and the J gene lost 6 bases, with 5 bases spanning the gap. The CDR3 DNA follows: TGTGCCTGGAGGTATTCCGGGGAGCTGTTTTTT. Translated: CAWRYSGELFF. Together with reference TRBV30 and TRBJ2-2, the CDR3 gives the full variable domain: SQTIHQWPATLVQPVGSPLSLECTVEGTSNPNLYWYRQAAGRGLQLLFYSVGIGQISSEVPQNLSASRPQDRQFILSSKKLLLSDSGFYLCAWRYSGELFFGEGSRLTVL.

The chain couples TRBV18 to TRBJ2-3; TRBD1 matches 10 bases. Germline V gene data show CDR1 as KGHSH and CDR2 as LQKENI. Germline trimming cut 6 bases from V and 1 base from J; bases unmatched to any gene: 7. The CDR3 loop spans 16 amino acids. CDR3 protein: CASSPAGTGGTDTQYF. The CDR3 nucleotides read TGTGCCAGCTCGCCCGCGGGGACAGGGGGCACAGATACGCAGTATTTT.

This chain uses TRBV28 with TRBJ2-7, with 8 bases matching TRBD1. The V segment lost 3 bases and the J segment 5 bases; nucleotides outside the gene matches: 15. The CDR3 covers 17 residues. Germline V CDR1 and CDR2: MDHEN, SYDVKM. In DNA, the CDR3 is TGTGCCAGCAGTTTCTCCCCGGACAGGGTCTTCAGTGACGAGCAGTACTTC. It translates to CASSFSPDRVFSDEQYF.

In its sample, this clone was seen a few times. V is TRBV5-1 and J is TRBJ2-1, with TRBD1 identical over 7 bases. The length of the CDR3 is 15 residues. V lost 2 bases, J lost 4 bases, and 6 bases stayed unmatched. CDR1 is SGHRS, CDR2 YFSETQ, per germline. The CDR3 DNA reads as TGCGCCAGCAGCTTCTACCGGACAGGATACAATGAGCAGTTCTTC. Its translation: CASSFYRTGYNEQFF.

This CDR3 reads CASSQPGGDTEAFF. The CDR3, as DNA: TGTGCCAGCAGCCAACCAGGGGGTGACACTGAAGCTTTCTTT. The chain couples TRBV3-1 (or the pseudogene TRBV3-2) to TRBJ1-1; 7 bases are shared with TRBD1. Looked up from germline, CDR1 is LGHDT and CDR2 is YNNKEL (reference sequence). This CDR3 has 14 amino acids. Losses at the gene ends were 2 bases for V and 3 bases for J; bases not matched to a gene: 3.

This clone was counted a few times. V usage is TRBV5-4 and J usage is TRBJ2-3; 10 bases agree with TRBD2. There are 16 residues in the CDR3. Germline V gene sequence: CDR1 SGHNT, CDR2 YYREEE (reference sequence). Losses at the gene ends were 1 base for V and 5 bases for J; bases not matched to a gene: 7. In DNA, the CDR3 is TGTGCCAGCAGCTTGCGGGCTAGCGGGAGAGGAGATACGCAGTATTTT. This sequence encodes CASSLRASGRGDTQYF.

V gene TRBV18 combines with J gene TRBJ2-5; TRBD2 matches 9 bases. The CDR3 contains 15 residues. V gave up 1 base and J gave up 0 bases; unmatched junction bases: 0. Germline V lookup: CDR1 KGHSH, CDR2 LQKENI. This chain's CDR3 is CASSPLAGDQETQYF. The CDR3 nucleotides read TGTGCCAGCTCACCACTAGCGGGAGACCAAGAGACCCAGTACTTC.

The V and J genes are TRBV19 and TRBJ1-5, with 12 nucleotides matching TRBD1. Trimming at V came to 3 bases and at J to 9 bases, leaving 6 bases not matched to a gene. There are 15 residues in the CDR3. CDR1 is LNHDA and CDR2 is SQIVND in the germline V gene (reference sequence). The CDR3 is CASSIRGQGAWPQHF. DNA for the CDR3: TGTGCCAGTAGTATTCGGGGACAGGGGGCTTGGCCCCAGCATTTT.

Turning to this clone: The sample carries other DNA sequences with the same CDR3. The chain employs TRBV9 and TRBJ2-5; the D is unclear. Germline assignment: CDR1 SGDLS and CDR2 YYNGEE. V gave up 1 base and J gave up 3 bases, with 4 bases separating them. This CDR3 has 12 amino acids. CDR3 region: CASSVSEETQYF. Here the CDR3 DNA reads TGTGCCAGCAGCGTAAGCGAAGAGACCCAGTACTTC.

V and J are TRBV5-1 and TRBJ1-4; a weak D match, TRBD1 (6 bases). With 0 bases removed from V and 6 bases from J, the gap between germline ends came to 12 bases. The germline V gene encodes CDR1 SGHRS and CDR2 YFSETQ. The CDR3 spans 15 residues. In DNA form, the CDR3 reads TGCGCCAGCAGCTTGGAGGGGGGGCAGGATGAAAAACTGTTTTTT. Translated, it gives CASSLEGGQDEKLFF. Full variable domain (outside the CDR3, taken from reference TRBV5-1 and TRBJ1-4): KAGVTQTPRYLIKTRGQQVTLSCSPISGHRSVSWYQQTPGQGLQFLFEYFSETQRNKGNFPGRFSGRQFSNSRSEMNVSTLELGDSALYLCASSLEGGQDEKLFFGSGTQLSVL.

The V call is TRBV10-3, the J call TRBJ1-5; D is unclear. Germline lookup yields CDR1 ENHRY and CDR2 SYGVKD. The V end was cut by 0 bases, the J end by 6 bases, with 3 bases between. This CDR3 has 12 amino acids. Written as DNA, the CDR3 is TGTGCCATCAGTGAGTCGCGTCAGCCCCAGCATTTT. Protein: CAISESRQPQHF.

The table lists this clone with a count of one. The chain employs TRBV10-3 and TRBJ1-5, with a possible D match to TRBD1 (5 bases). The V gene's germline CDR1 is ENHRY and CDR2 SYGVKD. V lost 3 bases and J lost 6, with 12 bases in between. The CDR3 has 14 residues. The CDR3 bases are TGTGCCATCAGTGAAAACGCTCAGGGTCAGCCCCAGCATTTT. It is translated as CAISENAQGQPQHF.

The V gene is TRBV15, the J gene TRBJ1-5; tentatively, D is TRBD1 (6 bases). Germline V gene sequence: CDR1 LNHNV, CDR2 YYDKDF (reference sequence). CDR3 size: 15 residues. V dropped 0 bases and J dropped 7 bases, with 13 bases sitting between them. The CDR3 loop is CATSRDVAGVQPQHF. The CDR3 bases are TGTGCCACCAGCAGAGACGTTGCAGGGGTCCAGCCCCAGCATTTT.

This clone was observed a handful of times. The CDR3 DNA is TGTGCCAGCAGCAAGTACACTAGCGGGAGCAATGAGCAGTTCTTC. It encodes CASSKYTSGSNEQFF. This rearrangement joins TRBV9 to TRBJ2-1; 11 bases match TRBD2. The CDR3 extends over 15 amino acids. Germline CDR1 reads SGDLS; CDR2 reads YYNGEE. The V segment lost 4 bases and the J segment 6 bases; nucleotides outside the gene matches: 6.

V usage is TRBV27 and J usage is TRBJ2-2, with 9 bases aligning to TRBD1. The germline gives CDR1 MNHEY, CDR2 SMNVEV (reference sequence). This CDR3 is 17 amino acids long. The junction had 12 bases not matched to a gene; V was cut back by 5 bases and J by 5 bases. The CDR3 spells CASSINYRGLETGELFF. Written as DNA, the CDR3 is TGTGCCAGCAGTATCAATTACAGGGGGCTAGAGACCGGGGAGCTGTTTTTT.

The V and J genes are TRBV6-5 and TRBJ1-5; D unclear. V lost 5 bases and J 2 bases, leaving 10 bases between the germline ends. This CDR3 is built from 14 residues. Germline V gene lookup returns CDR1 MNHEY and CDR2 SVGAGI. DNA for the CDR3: TGTGCCAGCAGTCCCGGGATTGGCAATCAGCCCCAGCATTTT. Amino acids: CASSPGIGNQPQHF.

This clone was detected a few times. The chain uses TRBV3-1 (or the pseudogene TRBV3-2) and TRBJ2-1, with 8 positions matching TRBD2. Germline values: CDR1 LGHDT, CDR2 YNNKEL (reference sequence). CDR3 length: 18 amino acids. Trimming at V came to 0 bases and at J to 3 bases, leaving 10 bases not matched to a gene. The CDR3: CASSQDGLAGSLYNEQFF. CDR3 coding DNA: TGTGCCAGCAGCCAAGATGGGCTAGCGGGCTCACTCTACAATGAGCAGTTCTTC.